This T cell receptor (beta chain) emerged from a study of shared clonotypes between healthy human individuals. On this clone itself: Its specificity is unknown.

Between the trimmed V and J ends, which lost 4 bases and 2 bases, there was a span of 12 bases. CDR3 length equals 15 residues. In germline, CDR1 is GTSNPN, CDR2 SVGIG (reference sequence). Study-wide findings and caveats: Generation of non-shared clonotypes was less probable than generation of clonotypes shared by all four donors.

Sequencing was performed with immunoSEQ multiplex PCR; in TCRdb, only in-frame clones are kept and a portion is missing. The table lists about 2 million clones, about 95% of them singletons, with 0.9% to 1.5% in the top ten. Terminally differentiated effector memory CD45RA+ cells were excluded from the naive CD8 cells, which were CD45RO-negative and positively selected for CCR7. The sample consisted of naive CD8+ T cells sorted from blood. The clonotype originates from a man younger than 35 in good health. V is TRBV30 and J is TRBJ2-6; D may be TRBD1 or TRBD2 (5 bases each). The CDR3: CAWTAKGPGANVLTF. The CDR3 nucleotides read TGTGCCTGGACGGCCAAGGGACCTGGGGCCAACGTCCTGACTTTC. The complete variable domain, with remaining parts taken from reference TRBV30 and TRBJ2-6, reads SQTIHQWPATLVQPVGSPLSLECTVEGTSNPNLYWYRQAAGRGLQLLFYSVGIGQISSEVPQNLSASRPQDRQFILSSKKLLLSDSGFYLCAWTAKGPGANVLTFGAGSRLTVL.